Below, 30 T cell receptor beta chains from the same sample are listed, as sequenced in a study of blood T cell repertoires in COVID-19. Here immunoSEQ multiplex PCR was the method, and the copy in TCRdb shows in-frame clones only, minus some. The sample lists about 94,000 clones, around 82% occurring once. The specimen sequenced was peripheral blood. The receptor source for this set is a man aged 60 to 75 with acute or convalescent COVID-19.

This clone was detected a few times. This chain uses TRBV7-2 with TRBJ1-4, with D tentatively TRBD1 (5 bases). CDR3 size: 15 residues. Looked up from germline, CDR1 is SGHTA and CDR2 is FQGNSA. The V gene lost 4 bases and the J gene lost 1 base, with 10 bases spanning the gap. DNA of the CDR3: TGTGCCAGCAGCTCCCGGGGGGGAACTAATGAAAAACTGTTTTTT. Residues: CASSSRGGTNEKLFF.

The chain uses TRBV3-1 (or the pseudogene TRBV3-2) and TRBJ1-1, with unresolved D. The ends were cut back, 4 bases at V and 0 bases at J, with 9 bases in the middle. There are 14 residues in the CDR3. The V gene's germline CDR1 is LGHDT and CDR2 YNNKEL (reference sequence). The DNA of the CDR3 is TGTGCCAGCAGCCCCTCTGAGATGAACACTGAAGCTTTCTTT. This codes for CASSPSEMNTEAFF.

The table lists this clone with a few counts. The V and J genes are TRBV11-1 and TRBJ1-2; D gene uncertain. Trimming shortened V by 0 bases and J by 6 bases, and 14 bases separated the two germline ends. CDR3 length: 15 residues. Germline assignment: CDR1 SGHAT and CDR2 FQDESV (reference sequence). The CDR3: CASSLAAEGRNGYTF. The CDR3 region has the DNA TGTGCCAGCAGCTTAGCGGCGGAGGGAAGAAATGGCTACACCTTC.

The chain combines TRBV4-1 with TRBJ2-2; TRBD2 is a possible D gene (5 bases). The V gene lost 4 bases and the J gene lost 4 bases, with 13 bases spanning the gap. The CDR3 consists of 15 residues. CDR1 MGHRA and CDR2 YSYEKL come from the germline V gene. The CDR3: CASSPGSAGTGELFF. The CDR3 nucleotides are TGCGCCAGCAGCCCTGGATCGGCGGGCACCGGGGAGCTGTTTTTT.

The rearrangement joins TRBV3-1 (or the pseudogene TRBV3-2) to TRBJ1-3, with 7 bases identical to TRBD1. Germline V gene data show CDR1 as LGHDT and CDR2 as YNNKEL (reference sequence). The CDR3 sequence is 15 residues long. V lost 4 bases, J lost 4 bases, and 7 bases stayed unmatched. CDR3 nucleotide sequence: TGTGCCAGCAGCCCCGGACAGGACTTGGGAAACACCATATATTTT. As protein: CASSPGQDLGNTIYF.

The chain employs TRBV9 and TRBJ1-1; maybe TRBD1 (5 bases). Per germline, CDR1 SGDLS and CDR2 YYNGEE. This CDR3 has 13 amino acids. With 2 bases removed from V and 1 base from J, the gap between germline ends came to 6 bases. The CDR3 DNA sequence: TGTGCCAGCAGCGTCACAGGGAACACTGAAGCTTTCTTT. Its protein is CASSVTGNTEAFF.

The rearrangement links TRBV5-8 to TRBJ2-1; 13 bases match TRBD2. Per germline, CDR1 SGHTS and CDR2 YDEGEE. After removal of 1 base from V and 2 bases from J, the junction contained 3 bases not matched to a gene. The CDR3 extends over 17 amino acids. The CDR3 loop is CASSLTSGGAPYNEQFF. The DNA of the CDR3 is TGTGCCAGCAGCTTGACTAGCGGGGGGGCCCCCTACAATGAGCAGTTCTTC.

CDR3 nucleotides: TGTGCCAGCAGCTCCCCCCTCACAGATACGCAGTATTTT. This gives the protein CASSSPLTDTQYF. The V and J genes are TRBV7-9 and TRBJ2-3; D not resolved. This CDR3 has 13 amino acids. Trimming shortened V by 4 bases and J by 2 bases, and 7 bases separated the two germline ends. CDR1 and CDR2 from the germline V gene are SEHNR and FQNEAQ (reference sequence). The full variable domain, with the rest looked up from reference TRBV7-9 and TRBJ2-3, is DTGVSQNPRHKITKRGQNVTFRCDPISEHNRLYWYRQTLGQGPEFLTYFQNEAQLEKSRLLSDRFSAERPKGSFSTLEIQRTEQGDSAMYLCASSSPLTDTQYFGPGTRLTVL.

The CDR3 spells CASSQASGGGRDNEQFF. DNA for the CDR3: TGTGCCAGCAGCCAAGCAAGTGGAGGGGGCAGGGACAATGAGCAGTTCTTC. The chain recombines TRBV4-2 with TRBJ2-1; a possible D gene is TRBD1 (7 bases). Germline-derived CDR1 and CDR2 are LGHNA and YNFKEQ. The V and J ends lost 1 base and 5 bases respectively, with 18 bases between them. There are 17 residues in the CDR3.

V usage is TRBV7-2 and J usage is TRBJ2-7; 7 bases map to TRBD1. Germline CDR1 and CDR2: SGHTA and FQGNSA. The CDR3 spans 15 residues. With 4 bases clipped from V and 2 bases from J, the junction kept 8 bases outside the gene matches. The CDR3 reads CASSSTGTSAYEQYF. The CDR3 DNA reads as TGTGCCAGCAGCTCGACAGGGACGTCGGCCTACGAGCAGTACTTC. Drawing the rest from reference TRBV7-2 and TRBJ2-7, the complete variable domain is GAGVSQSPSNKVTEKGKDVELRCDPISGHTALYWYRQSLGQGLEFLIYFQGNSAPDKSGLPSDRFSAERTGGSVSTLTIQRTQQEDSAVYLCASSSTGTSAYEQYFGPGTRLTVT.

The chain couples TRBV25-1 to TRBJ1-3; 8 bases are shared with TRBD1. Trimming at V came to 2 bases and at J to 6 bases, leaving 3 bases not matched to a gene. Germline CDR1 and CDR2: MGHDK and SYGVNS. The CDR3 has 14 amino acids. The CDR3 sequence is CASSEKDRANTIYF. In nucleotides, the CDR3 is TGTGCCAGCAGTGAAAAGGACAGGGCAAACACCATATATTTT.

This clone was recorded a few times. The chain employs TRBV10-3 and TRBJ1-1; D not certain. CDR1 ENHRY and CDR2 SYGVKD come from the germline V gene. CDR3 length: 16 residues. Trimming shortened V by 2 bases and J by 0 bases, and 13 bases separated the two germline ends. CDR3 region: CAISEILVRMNTEAFF. The DNA of the CDR3 is TGTGCCATCAGTGAGATCCTAGTTAGAATGAACACTGAAGCTTTCTTT.

V is TRBV19 and J is TRBJ1-6; the D gene is possibly TRBD1 (5 bases). This CDR3 has 15 residues. CDR1 and CDR2 from the germline V gene are LNHDA and SQIVND (reference sequence). The germline V and J ends were trimmed by 7 bases and 0 bases, with 10 bases remaining between them. Written as DNA, the CDR3 is TGTGCCAGTAAGCGCAGGGCCTCCTATAATTCACCCCTCCACTTT. Its translation: CASKRRASYNSPLHF.

The table lists this clone with a few counts. CDR3 nucleotides: TGCGCCAGCAGCCAAGATGCCAGCGGGGGGGCCTCCACAGATACGCAGTATTTT. Its translation is CASSQDASGGASTDTQYF. The J gene is TRBJ2-3, the V gene TRBV4-1, with 10 bases fitting TRBD2. The trim removed 0 bases at V and 2 bases at J, leaving 8 bases unmatched. The CDR3 runs to 18 residues. Germline loops: CDR1 MGHRA, CDR2 YSYEKL.

V and J are TRBV29-1 and TRBJ2-4; 10 nucleotides align to TRBD1. Per germline, CDR1 SQVTM and CDR2 ANQGSEA. The CDR3 is 16 amino acids. Trimming removed 6 bases from V and 0 bases from J; junction bases left unmatched: 8. This CDR3 is CSVRDRGSLAKNIQYF. The CDR3, as DNA: TGCAGCGTGCGGGACAGGGGTTCATTAGCCAAAAACATTCAGTACTTC.

The rearrangement links TRBV9 to TRBJ2-5; D is uncertain. The CDR3 length is 12 residues. Germline V gives CDR1 SGDLS, CDR2 YYNGEE. Trimming cost V 7 bases and J 0 bases, with 7 bases left between them. The CDR3 DNA follows: TGTGCCAGCGGCCCGAACCAAGAGACCCAGTACTTC. Its translation is CASGPNQETQYF.

This sequence joins TRBV15 and TRBJ2-5; 7 nucleotides line up with TRBD2. This CDR3 region has 15 residues. The V segment lost 0 bases and the J segment 2 bases; nucleotides outside the gene matches: 3. Germline V gene sequence: CDR1 LNHNV, CDR2 YYDKDF (reference sequence). This chain's CDR3 is CATSRDGGGQETQYF. For the CDR3, the DNA is TGTGCCACCAGCAGAGATGGGGGGGGGCAAGAGACCCAGTACTTC.

This clone was detected only a few times. This chain links TRBV5-1 with TRBJ1-1, with a weak D call TRBD1 (6 bases). Deletions cut 5 bases from V and 0 bases from J, with 17 bases between. Germline CDR1 is SGHRS and CDR2 is YFSETQ. The CDR3 totals 16 residues. DNA of the CDR3: TGCGCCAGCAGACCGGGACACGCATCCATGAACACTGAAGCTTTCTTT. Amino acids: CASRPGHASMNTEAFF.

This clone has just one count. V gene TRBV4-1 combines with J gene TRBJ2-1; 9 bases align to TRBD2. The CDR3 spans 15 residues. J was trimmed by 2 bases and V by 4 bases; bases with no gene match: 3. CDR1 is MGHRA and CDR2 is YSYEKL in the germline V gene. The CDR3 DNA sequence: TGCGCCAGCAGCCCCTTAGCGGGGGCCTACAATGAGCAGTTCTTC. Amino acid sequence: CASSPLAGAYNEQFF.

With regard to this clone: The sample contains more than one DNA sequence encoding this CDR3. The rearrangement joins TRBV11-2 to TRBJ1-1; D remains ambiguous. The CDR3 is made up of 14 amino acids. Germline V gene sequence: CDR1 SGHAT, CDR2 FQNNGV. The germline V and J ends were trimmed by 2 bases and 2 bases, with 9 bases remaining between them. The CDR3 here is CASSLNGRNTEAFF. The CDR3 DNA reads TGTGCCAGCAGCTTAAATGGGAGAAACACTGAAGCTTTCTTT.

This clone was detected only a few times. In DNA form, the CDR3 reads TGCGCCAGCAGCCAAGATTCGCGGGGGGGCCACGAGCAGTACTTC. Residues: CASSQDSRGGHEQYF. The chain has TRBV4-3 and TRBJ2-7; 9 bases align to TRBD2. The CDR3 loop spans 15 amino acids. Losses at the gene ends were 0 bases for V and 5 bases for J; bases not matched to a gene: 5. CDR1 LGHNA and CDR2 YSLEER come from the germline V gene.

The chain's CDR3 is CASSLGISNYGYTF. In DNA form, the CDR3 reads TGTGCCAGCAGCTTGGGTATTTCTAACTATGGCTACACCTTC. V and J are TRBV5-5 and TRBJ1-2; no reliable D call. Trimming removed 0 bases from V and 0 bases from J, with 6 bases in between. CDR1 SGHKS and CDR2 YYEKEE come from the germline V gene (reference sequence). The length of the CDR3 is 14 residues.

The rearrangement joins TRBV5-6 to TRBJ1-2; TRBD1 matches at 7 bases. The J segment lost 0 bases and the V segment lost 1 base, leaving 9 bases of the junction unmatched. The CDR3 consists of 17 residues. Per germline, CDR1 SGHDT and CDR2 YYEEEE. In nucleotides, the CDR3 is TGTGCCAGCAGCTTGCAGTCGGCAGGGGGTGCTAACTATGGCTACACCTTC. As protein: CASSLQSAGGANYGYTF.

The rearrangement joins TRBV24-1 to TRBJ1-2; 7 bases fit TRBD1. V shed 4 bases, J shed 2 bases, and the junction held 6 bases outside the gene matches. The CDR3 has 15 residues. Germline CDR1 reads KGHDR; CDR2 reads SFDVKD. As DNA, the CDR3 is TGTGCCACCAGTGACCAGAAACAGGGGAACTATGGCTACACCTTC. It specifies CATSDQKQGNYGYTF.

V gene TRBV29-1 combines with J gene TRBJ2-2; D not resolved. This CDR3 has 15 amino acids. With 2 bases removed from V and 1 base from J, the gap between germline ends came to 11 bases. Germline values: CDR1 SQVTM, CDR2 ANQGSEA. This CDR3 is CSVEFSGVNTGELFF. The CDR3, as DNA: TGCAGCGTTGAATTCAGTGGAGTGAACACCGGGGAGCTGTTTTTT.

This clone was counted once. The genes are TRBV10-3 and TRBJ2-2, with a possible D match to TRBD1 (6 bases). The ends were cut back, 6 bases at V and 3 bases at J, with 11 bases in the middle. There are 14 residues in the CDR3. CDR1 is ENHRY, CDR2 SYGVKD, per germline. The CDR3 bases are TGTGCCATCAGGGGACAAGGTGACACCGGGGAGCTGTTTTTT. Its protein is CAIRGQGDTGELFF.

The chain links TRBV30 to TRBJ1-4; no firm D call. Per the germline V gene, CDR1 is GTSNPN and CDR2 is SVGIG (reference sequence). Deletions cut 0 bases from V and 8 bases from J, with 13 bases between. The CDR3 loop spans 14 amino acids. CDR3 region: CAWSVLREAEKLFF. CDR3 in DNA: TGTGCCTGGAGTGTACTCCGAGAGGCCGAAAAACTGTTTTTT.

The chain employs TRBV5-8 and TRBJ1-1; 7 bases agree with TRBD1. The CDR3 contains 15 residues. The germline gives CDR1 SGHTS, CDR2 YDEGEE. V gave up 5 bases and J gave up 7 bases; unmatched junction bases: 14. In nucleotides, the CDR3 is TGTGCCAGCAGACAACCGGGACAGTCATATCGTGAAGCTTTCTTT. Encoded protein: CASRQPGQSYREAFF.

The V call is TRBV6-4, the J call TRBJ2-2, with D hard to call. V was cut by 7 bases and J by 0 bases, with 9 bases left in between. CDR1 and CDR2 (germline): MRHNA, SNTAGT. The CDR3 covers 14 residues. The CDR3 spells CASMVLPNTGELFF. For the CDR3, the DNA is TGTGCCAGCATGGTACTTCCGAACACCGGGGAGCTGTTTTTT.

This chain links TRBV7-3 with TRBJ1-1; unclear D gene. The ends were cut back, 5 bases at V and 7 bases at J, with 11 bases in the middle. Germline V CDR1 and CDR2: SGHTA, FQGTGA. This CDR3 is built from 12 residues. In DNA form, the CDR3 reads TGTGCCAGCAGCCCCGGACGGGGTGAAGCTTTCTTT. The encoded protein is CASSPGRGEAFF.